A single sample is the source of the 16 T cell receptor beta chains below, sequenced in a study of cytomegalovirus exposure and HLA in healthy donors. In the PCR, 60 Vbeta and 13 Jbeta primers were used. Data came from immunoSEQ multiplex PCR; TCRdb stores just in-frame clones and leaves some out. The table has around 110,000 clones, 9% to 10% seen once. The sample was PBMCs. These receptors originate from a young man in good health and CMV-seronegative.

The chain uses TRBV9 and TRBJ1-1, with a tentative D call TRBD1 (5 bases). The V end lost 0 bases, the J end lost 0 bases, and 21 bases lay between the germline ends. Germline loops: CDR1 SGDLS, CDR2 YYNGEE. This CDR3 comprises 19 residues. This CDR3 is CASSVGTGRLPQMNTEAFF. The CDR3 DNA reads TGTGCCAGCAGCGTAGGAACAGGCCGTCTGCCCCAGATGAACACTGAAGCTTTCTTT.

This clone has just a few counts. The V gene is TRBV27, the J gene TRBJ1-3; the D gene is possibly TRBD1 (6 bases). V was clipped by 5 bases and J by 0 bases, with 8 bases between them. Germline values: CDR1 MNHEY, CDR2 SMNVEV (reference sequence). The CDR3 extends over 14 amino acids. CDR3 coding DNA: TGTGCCAGCAGTACAGGGATCTCTGGAAACACCATATATTTT. The encoded protein is CASSTGISGNTIYF.

This clone has a handful of counts. The chain has TRBV6-5 and TRBJ1-2; D possibly corresponds to TRBD1 (6 bases). This CDR3 has 14 amino acids. CDR1 is MNHEY, CDR2 SVGAGI, per germline. The ends were cut back, 2 bases at V and 2 bases at J, with 9 bases in the middle. This CDR3 reads CASSYGQGNYGYTF. CDR3 DNA: TGTGCCAGCAGTTACGGGCAGGGGAACTATGGCTACACCTTC.

This chain links TRBV7-9 with TRBJ2-3, with 11 positions matching TRBD2. The CDR3 has 16 amino acids. The germline gives CDR1 SEHNR, CDR2 FQNEAQ (reference sequence). V shed 9 bases and J 5 bases; nucleotides not matched to a gene: 13. Here the CDR3 DNA reads TGTGCCAGGAAGATCGGGACTAGCGGTGGGGTAGATACGCAGTATTTT. Its protein product is CARKIGTSGGVDTQYF.

The V gene is TRBV10-1, the J gene TRBJ1-1, with D possibly TRBD1 on 5 matching bases. Germline V gene sequence: CDR1 WNHNN, CDR2 SYGVQD (reference sequence). The CDR3 has 13 amino acids. The germline V and J ends were trimmed by 0 bases and 6 bases, with 8 bases remaining between them. This chain's CDR3 is CASSESKQAEAFF. CDR3 coding DNA: TGCGCCAGCAGTGAGTCGAAACAGGCTGAAGCTTTCTTT.

A few counts support this clone. CDR3 DNA sequence: TGTGCCAGCAGCTTAAACAGGAACTACGAGCAGTACTTC. This encodes CASSLNRNYEQYF. The J gene is TRBJ2-7, the V gene TRBV7-2; tentatively, D is TRBD1 (5 bases). The CDR3 totals 13 residues. Germline CDR1 SGHTA, CDR2 FQGNSA. Trimming removed 2 bases at V and 3 bases at J, with 8 bases between.

This clone has a handful of counts. J is TRBJ2-5 and V is TRBV5-1, with TRBD2 matching over 9 bases. Per germline, CDR1 SGHRS and CDR2 YFSETQ. The CDR3 has 13 residues. V shed 5 bases and J 4 bases; nucleotides not matched to a gene: 3. CDR3 amino acids: CASRREGSETQYF. CDR3 sequence (DNA): TGCGCCAGCAGGCGGGAGGGCTCAGAGACCCAGTACTTC.

This clone was seen more than once but under ten times. This sequence joins TRBV11-2 and TRBJ1-1, with a tentative D call TRBD1 (6 bases). Deletions cut 5 bases from V and 4 bases from J, with 17 bases between. CDR3 size: 15 residues. Germline CDR1 reads SGHAT; CDR2 reads FQNNGV. The CDR3 is CASSLLQGSATEAFF. CDR3 sequence (DNA): TGTGCCAGCAGCCTTTTACAGGGATCGGCCACTGAAGCTTTCTTT.

This clone was counted between two and nine times. The V call is TRBV6-6, the J call TRBJ2-5, with D possibly TRBD1 on 5 matching bases. The end of the DNA fits TRBJ2-7 better, so the J call may be wrong. The CDR3 contains 15 residues. In germline, CDR1 is MNHNY, CDR2 SVGAGI (reference sequence). This CDR3 is CASSYAPGPRHEQYF. CDR3 nucleotides: TGTGCCAGCAGTTACGCGCCAGGGCCTAGGCACGAGCAGTACTTC.

This clone was counted a few times. This chain uses TRBV6-4 with TRBJ2-7; 12 bases align to TRBD1. The CDR3 length is 16 residues. With 2 bases clipped from V and 5 bases from J, the junction kept 7 bases outside the gene matches. Germline CDR1 reads MRHNA; CDR2 reads SNTAGT. The CDR3 DNA sequence: TGTGCCAGCAGTGACACTCCGGGACAGGGGGCCGACGAGCAGTACTTC. It specifies CASSDTPGQGADEQYF.

This clone has more than one count but fewer than ten. V and J are TRBV19 and TRBJ2-2; 7 bases match TRBD2. J was trimmed by 2 bases and V by 5 bases; bases with no gene match: 2. Germline-derived CDR1 and CDR2 are LNHDA and SQIVND (reference sequence). The CDR3 has 14 residues. The DNA of the CDR3 is TGTGCCAGTAGTTGGGGGGGTAACACCGGGGAGCTGTTTTTT. Protein: CASSWGGNTGELFF. Based on the CDR3 plus reference TRBV19 and TRBJ2-2, the full variable domain is DGGITQSPKYLFRKEGQNVTLSCEQNLNHDAMYWYRQDPGQGLRLIYYSQIVNDFQKGDIAEGYSVSREKKESFPLTVTSAQKNPTAFYLCASSWGGNTGELFFGEGSRLTVL.

The CDR3 region has the DNA TGCGCCAGCAGCTTGGAGGGCAGGGGCGCCACTGAAGCTTTCTTT. Protein: CASSLEGRGATEAFF. The chain has TRBV5-1 and TRBJ1-1; D might be TRBD1 (6 bases). Germline loops: CDR1 SGHRS, CDR2 YFSETQ. CDR3 length equals 15 residues. The V end lost 0 bases, the J end lost 4 bases, and 13 bases lay between the germline ends.

There are a few counts of this clone. The V and J genes are TRBV10-3 and TRBJ2-1; 14 bases line up with TRBD2. Looked up from germline, CDR1 is ENHRY and CDR2 is SYGVKD. The CDR3 is made up of 17 amino acids. V lost 2 bases to trimming and J lost 3 bases; unmatched junction nucleotides: 3. The CDR3 DNA sequence: TGTGCCATCAGTGAGGGGACTAGCGGGAGAGTCTACAATGAGCAGTTCTTC. As protein: CAISEGTSGRVYNEQFF.

This clone turned up a few times. The rearrangement joins TRBV30 to TRBJ2-6; 7 nucleotides match TRBD1. The germline V gene encodes CDR1 GTSNPN and CDR2 SVGIG (reference sequence). The ends lost 2 bases at V and 2 bases at J; junction bases unmatched: 12. The CDR3 runs to 18 residues. The CDR3 region has the DNA TGTGCCTGGAGTCCGGGACAGTTTTTTCTGCCTGGGGCCAACGTCCTGACTTTC. This gives the protein CAWSPGQFFLPGANVLTF.

In this sample, this clone turned up a few times. The chain links TRBV5-1 to TRBJ1-6, with 7 bases matching TRBD1. This CDR3 region has 17 residues. V was clipped by 4 bases and J by 0 bases; unmatched bases: 7. CDR1 is SGHRS and CDR2 is YFSETQ in the germline V gene. The CDR3 region is CASSEGTVSSYNSPLHF. CDR3 DNA sequence: TGCGCCAGCAGCGAAGGGACAGTGAGCTCCTATAATTCACCCCTCCACTTT.

This clone was seen a few times. This chain joins TRBV5-4 and TRBJ2-3; D perhaps matches TRBD1 (6 bases). Trimming shortened V by 3 bases and J by 2 bases, and 13 bases separated the two germline ends. Germline V CDR1 and CDR2: SGHNT, YYREEE (reference sequence). This CDR3 contains 15 residues. In nucleotides, the CDR3 is TGTGCCAGCAGCTCCGGGACATCGCCCACAGATACGCAGTATTTT. It encodes CASSSGTSPTDTQYF.